The 2 T cell receptor beta chains reported below all come from one sample, sequenced in a study of human T cells and chemical hapten exposure. Stated time point: pre-sensitization, week 0. The treatment was: therapeutic diphenylcyclopropenone sensitization with weekly scalp DPC. TCRdb reprocessed the RACE reads via MiXCR and lists one record per CDR3 protein. The sample records a few hundred thousand distinct CDR3 sequences, 8.6% being singletons. The source was whole blood, collected in connection with sensitization to the hapten diphenylcyclopropenone (DPC). Receptors originate from a woman aged 40 to 55 with alopecia areata. Some clones in this sample may be carry-over from other donors' samples.

The chain is built from TRBV28 and TRBJ2-3, with TRBD2 matching over 14 bases. The CDR3 is made up of 17 amino acids. CDR1 MDHEN and CDR2 SYDVKM come from the germline V gene. With V trimmed by 5 bases and J by 2 bases, 6 bases remained unmatched. The CDR3: CASSGGLAGVFTDTQYF. CDR3 nucleotides: TGTGCCAGCAGTGGGGGACTAGCGGGAGTTTTCACAGATACGCAGTATTTT.

The chain has TRBV4-1 and TRBJ2-5; 7 bases map to TRBD2. This CDR3 contains 17 residues. The germline V gene has CDR1 MGHRA and CDR2 YSYEKL. V lost 0 bases and J lost 3; bases outside the gene matches: 10. The CDR3 bases are TGCGCCAGCAGCCAAGAGCTTGGGAGGGTGGGAGAAGAGACCCAGTACTTC. As protein: CASSQELGRVGEETQYF.